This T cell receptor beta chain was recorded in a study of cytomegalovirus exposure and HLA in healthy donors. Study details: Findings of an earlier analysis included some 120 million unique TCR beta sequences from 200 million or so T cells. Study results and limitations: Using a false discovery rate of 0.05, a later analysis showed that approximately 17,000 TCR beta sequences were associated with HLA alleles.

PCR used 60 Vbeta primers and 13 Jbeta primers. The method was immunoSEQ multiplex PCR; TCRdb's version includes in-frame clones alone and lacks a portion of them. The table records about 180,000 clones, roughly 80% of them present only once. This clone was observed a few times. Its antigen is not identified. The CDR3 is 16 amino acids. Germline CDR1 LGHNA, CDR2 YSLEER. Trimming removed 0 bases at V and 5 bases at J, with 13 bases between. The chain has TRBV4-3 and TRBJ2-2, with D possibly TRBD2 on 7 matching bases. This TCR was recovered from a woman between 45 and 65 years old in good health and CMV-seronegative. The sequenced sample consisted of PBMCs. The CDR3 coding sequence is TGCGCCAGCAGCCAAGATGGGAGGGGGGCGACCGGGGAGCTGTTTTTT. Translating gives CASSQDGRGATGELFF.